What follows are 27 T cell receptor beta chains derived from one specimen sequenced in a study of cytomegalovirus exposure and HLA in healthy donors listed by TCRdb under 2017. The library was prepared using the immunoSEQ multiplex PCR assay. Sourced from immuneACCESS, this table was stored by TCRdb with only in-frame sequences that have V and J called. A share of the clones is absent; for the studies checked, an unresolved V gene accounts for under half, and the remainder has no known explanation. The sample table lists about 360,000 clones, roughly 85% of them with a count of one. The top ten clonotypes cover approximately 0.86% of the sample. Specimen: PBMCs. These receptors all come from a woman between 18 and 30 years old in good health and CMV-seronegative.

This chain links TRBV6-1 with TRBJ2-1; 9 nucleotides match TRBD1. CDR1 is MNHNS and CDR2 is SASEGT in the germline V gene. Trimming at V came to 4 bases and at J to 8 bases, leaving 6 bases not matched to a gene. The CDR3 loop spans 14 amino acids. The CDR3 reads CASSVGQGGDEQFF. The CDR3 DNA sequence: TGTGCCAGCAGTGTGGGACAGGGAGGAGATGAGCAGTTCTTC.

The DNA for the CDR3 is TGTGCCAGCACGACGGACAGGGGTCGGTACGAGCAGTACTTC. It yields the protein CASTTDRGRYEQYF. The chain links TRBV2 to TRBJ2-7; TRBD1 matches at 9 bases. The V segment lost 7 bases and the J segment 4 bases; nucleotides outside the gene matches: 8. Germline V gene lookup returns CDR1 SNHLY and CDR2 FYNNEI. CDR3 size: 14 residues.

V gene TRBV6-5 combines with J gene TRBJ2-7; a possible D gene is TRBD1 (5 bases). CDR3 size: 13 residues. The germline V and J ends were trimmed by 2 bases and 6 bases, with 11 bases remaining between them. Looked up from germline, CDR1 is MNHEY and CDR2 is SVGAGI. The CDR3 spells CASSYGRVVEQYF. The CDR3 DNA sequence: TGTGCCAGCAGTTACGGCAGGGTGGTCGAGCAGTACTTC.

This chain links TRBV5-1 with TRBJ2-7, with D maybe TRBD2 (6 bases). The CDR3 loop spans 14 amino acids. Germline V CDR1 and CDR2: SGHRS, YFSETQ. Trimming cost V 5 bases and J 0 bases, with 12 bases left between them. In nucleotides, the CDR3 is TGCGCCAGCAGGAGAGCGGGCCTCTCCTACGAGCAGTACTTC. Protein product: CASRRAGLSYEQYF. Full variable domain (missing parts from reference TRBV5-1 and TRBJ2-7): KAGVTQTPRYLIKTRGQQVTLSCSPISGHRSVSWYQQTPGQGLQFLFEYFSETQRNKGNFPGRFSGRQFSNSRSEMNVSTLELGDSALYLCASRRAGLSYEQYFGPGTRLTVT.

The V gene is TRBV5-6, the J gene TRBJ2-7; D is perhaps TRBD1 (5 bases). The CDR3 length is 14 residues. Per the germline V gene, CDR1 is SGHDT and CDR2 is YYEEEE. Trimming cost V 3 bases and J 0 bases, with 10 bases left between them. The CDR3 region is CASSSEGASYEQYF. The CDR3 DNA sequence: TGTGCCAGCAGCTCTGAAGGGGCCTCCTACGAGCAGTACTTC.

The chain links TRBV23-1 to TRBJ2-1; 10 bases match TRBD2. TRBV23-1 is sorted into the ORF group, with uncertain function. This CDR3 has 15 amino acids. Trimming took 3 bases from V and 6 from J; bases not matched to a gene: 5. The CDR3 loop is CASSQSRTSGNEQFF. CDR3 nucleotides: TGCGCCAGCAGTCAGTCAAGGACTAGCGGCAATGAGCAGTTCTTC.

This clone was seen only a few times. CDR3 region: CASSGTQETQYF. DNA for the CDR3: TGTGCCAGCTCCGGGACACAAGAGACCCAGTACTTC. V is TRBV6-6 and J is TRBJ2-5; tentative D call: TRBD1 (6 bases). The CDR3 has 12 amino acids. Looked up from germline, CDR1 is MNHNY and CDR2 is SVGAGI (reference sequence). The V end was cut by 8 bases, the J end by 2 bases, with 9 bases between.

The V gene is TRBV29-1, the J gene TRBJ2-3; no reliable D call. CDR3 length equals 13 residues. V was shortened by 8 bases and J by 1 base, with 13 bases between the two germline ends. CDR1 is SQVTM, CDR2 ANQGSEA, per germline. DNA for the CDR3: TGCAGCCTGAGGCCGCACGGCACAGATACGCAGTATTTT. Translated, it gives CSLRPHGTDTQYF.

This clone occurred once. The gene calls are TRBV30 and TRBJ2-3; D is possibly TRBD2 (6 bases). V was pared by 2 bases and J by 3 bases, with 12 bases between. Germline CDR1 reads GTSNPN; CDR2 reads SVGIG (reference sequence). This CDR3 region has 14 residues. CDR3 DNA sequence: TGTGCCTGGAGTCCCCCGGAGGGGACAGATACGCAGTATTTT. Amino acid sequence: CAWSPPEGTDTQYF.

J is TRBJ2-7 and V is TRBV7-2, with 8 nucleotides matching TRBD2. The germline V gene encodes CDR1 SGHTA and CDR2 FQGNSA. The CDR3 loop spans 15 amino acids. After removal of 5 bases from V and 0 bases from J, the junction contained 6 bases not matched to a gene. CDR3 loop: CASSRTSGLSYEQYF. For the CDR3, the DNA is TGTGCCAGCAGCCGTACTAGCGGACTCTCCTACGAGCAGTACTTC.

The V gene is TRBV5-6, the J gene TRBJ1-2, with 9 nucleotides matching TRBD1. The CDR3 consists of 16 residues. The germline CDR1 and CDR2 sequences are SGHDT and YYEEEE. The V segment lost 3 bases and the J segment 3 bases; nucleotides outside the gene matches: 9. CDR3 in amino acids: CASSSGTGSGDYGYTF. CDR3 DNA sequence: TGTGCCAGCAGCTCTGGGACAGGGTCCGGGGACTATGGCTACACCTTC.

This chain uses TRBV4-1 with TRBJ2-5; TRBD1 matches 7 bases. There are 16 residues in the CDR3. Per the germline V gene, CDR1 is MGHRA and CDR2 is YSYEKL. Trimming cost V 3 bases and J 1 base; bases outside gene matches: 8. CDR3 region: CASSQGNRGPQETQYF. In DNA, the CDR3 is TGCGCCAGCAGCCAGGGGAACAGGGGCCCCCAAGAGACCCAGTACTTC.

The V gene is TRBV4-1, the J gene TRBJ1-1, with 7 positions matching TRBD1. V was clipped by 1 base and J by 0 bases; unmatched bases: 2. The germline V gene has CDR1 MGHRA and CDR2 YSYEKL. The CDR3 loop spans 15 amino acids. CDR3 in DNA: TGCGCCAGCAGCCAAGGGGACAGTATGAACACTGAAGCTTTCTTT. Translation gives CASSQGDSMNTEAFF.

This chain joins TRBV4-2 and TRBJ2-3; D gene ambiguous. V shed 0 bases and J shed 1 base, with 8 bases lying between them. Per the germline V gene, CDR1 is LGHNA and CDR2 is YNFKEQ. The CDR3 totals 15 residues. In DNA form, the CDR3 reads TGTGCCAGCAGCCAAGATAGTTTACGCACAGATACGCAGTATTTT. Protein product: CASSQDSLRTDTQYF.

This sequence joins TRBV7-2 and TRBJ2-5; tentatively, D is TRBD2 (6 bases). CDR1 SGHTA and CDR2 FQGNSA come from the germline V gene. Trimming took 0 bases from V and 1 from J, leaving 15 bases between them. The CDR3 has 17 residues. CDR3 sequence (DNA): TGTGCCAGCAGCTTAGCGTTCCGGGAGAGGGGCCAAGAGACCCAGTACTTC. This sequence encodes CASSLAFRERGQETQYF.

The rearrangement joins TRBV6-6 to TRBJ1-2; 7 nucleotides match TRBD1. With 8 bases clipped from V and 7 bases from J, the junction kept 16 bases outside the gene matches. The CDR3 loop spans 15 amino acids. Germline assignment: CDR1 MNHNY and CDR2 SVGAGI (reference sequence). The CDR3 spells CASQRQGELGRGYTF. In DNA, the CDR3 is TGTGCCAGCCAGCGACAGGGCGAGCTCGGTCGTGGCTACACCTTC.

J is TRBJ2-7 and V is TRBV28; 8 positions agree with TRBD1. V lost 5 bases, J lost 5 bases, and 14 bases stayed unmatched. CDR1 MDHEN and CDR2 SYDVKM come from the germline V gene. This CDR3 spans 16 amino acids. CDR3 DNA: TGTGCCAGCAGTCCCCCTCAGGGGGCTGGGGGGAACGAGCAGTACTTC. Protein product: CASSPPQGAGGNEQYF.

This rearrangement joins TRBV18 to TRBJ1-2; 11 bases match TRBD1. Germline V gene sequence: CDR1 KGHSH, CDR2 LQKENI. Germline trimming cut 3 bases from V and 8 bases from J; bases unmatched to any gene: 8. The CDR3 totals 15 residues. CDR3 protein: CASSPLGQGAEGYTF. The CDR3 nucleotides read TGTGCCAGCTCACCCCTCGGACAGGGGGCTGAGGGCTACACCTTC.

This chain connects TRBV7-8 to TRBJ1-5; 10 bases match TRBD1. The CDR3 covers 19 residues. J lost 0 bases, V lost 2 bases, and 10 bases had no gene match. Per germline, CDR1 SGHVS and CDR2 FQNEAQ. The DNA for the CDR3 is TGTGCCAGCAGCTTAATAAGACAGGGGGCTTTGTTTAGCAATCAGCCCCAGCATTTT. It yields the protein CASSLIRQGALFSNQPQHF. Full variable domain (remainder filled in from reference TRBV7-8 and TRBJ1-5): GAGVSQSPRYKVAKRGQDVALRCDPISGHVSLFWYQQALGQGPEFLTYFQNEAQLDKSGLPSDRFFAERPEGSVSTLKIQRTQQEDSAVYLCASSLIRQGALFSNQPQHFGDGTRLSIL.

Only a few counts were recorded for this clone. The CDR3 nucleotides are TGTGCCAGCAGTGATTGGACAGGATGGGTTGACAATGAGCAGTTCTTC. This encodes CASSDWTGWVDNEQFF. The rearrangement joins TRBV6-1 to TRBJ2-1; 7 nucleotides agree with TRBD1. The germline V gene encodes CDR1 MNHNS and CDR2 SASEGT. J lost 5 bases, V lost 3 bases, and 10 bases had no gene match. This CDR3 has 16 amino acids.

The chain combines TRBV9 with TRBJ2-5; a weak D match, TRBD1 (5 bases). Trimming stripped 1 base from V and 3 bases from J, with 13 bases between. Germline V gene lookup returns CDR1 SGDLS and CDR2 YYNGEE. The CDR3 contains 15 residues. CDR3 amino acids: CASSVLGRTEETQYF. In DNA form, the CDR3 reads TGTGCCAGCAGCGTATTGGGGCGAACGGAAGAGACCCAGTACTTC.

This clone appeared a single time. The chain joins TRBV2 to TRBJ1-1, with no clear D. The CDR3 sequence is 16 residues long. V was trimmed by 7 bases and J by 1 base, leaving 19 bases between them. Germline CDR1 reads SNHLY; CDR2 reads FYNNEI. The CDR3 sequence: CASNPTSGGRNTEAFF. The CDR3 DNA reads TGTGCCAGCAATCCCACGAGTGGAGGGAGGAACACTGAAGCTTTCTTT. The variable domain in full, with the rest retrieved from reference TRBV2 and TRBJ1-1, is EPEVTQTPSHQVTQMGQEVILRCVPISNHLYFYWYRQILGQKVEFLVSFYNNEISEKSEIFDDQFSVERPDGSNFTLKIRSTKLEDSAMYFCASNPTSGGRNTEAFFGQGTRLTVV.

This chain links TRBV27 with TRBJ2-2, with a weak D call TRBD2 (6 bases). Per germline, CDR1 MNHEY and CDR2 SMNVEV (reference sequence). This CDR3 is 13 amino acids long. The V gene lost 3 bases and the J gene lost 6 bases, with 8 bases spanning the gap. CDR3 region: CASSFREPGELFF. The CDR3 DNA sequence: TGTGCCAGCAGTTTCCGGGAGCCCGGGGAGCTGTTTTTT.

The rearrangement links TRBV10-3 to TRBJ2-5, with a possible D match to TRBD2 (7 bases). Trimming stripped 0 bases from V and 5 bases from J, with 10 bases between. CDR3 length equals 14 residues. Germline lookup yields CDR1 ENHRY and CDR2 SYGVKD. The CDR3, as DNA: TGTGCCATCAGTGAGTCGGGGGGGCTGGAGACCCAGTACTTC. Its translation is CAISESGGLETQYF.

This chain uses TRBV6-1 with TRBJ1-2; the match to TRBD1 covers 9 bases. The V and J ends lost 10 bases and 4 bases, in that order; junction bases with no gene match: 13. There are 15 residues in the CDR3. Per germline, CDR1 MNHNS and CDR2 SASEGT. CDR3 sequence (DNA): TGTGCCACGGGTGGGACAGGGCCGAAGGGCTATGGCTACACCTTC. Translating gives CATGGTGPKGYGYTF.

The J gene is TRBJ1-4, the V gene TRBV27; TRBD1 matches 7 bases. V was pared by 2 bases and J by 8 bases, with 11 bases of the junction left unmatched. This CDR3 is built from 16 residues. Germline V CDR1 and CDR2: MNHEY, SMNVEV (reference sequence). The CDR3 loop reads CASSLRWGQLAEKLFF. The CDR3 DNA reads TGTGCCAGCAGTTTAAGGTGGGGACAGTTGGCAGAAAAACTGTTTTTT.

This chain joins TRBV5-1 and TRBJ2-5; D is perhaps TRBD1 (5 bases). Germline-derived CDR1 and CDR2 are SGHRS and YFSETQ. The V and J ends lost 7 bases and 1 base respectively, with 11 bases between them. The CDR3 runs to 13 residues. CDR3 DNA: TGCGCCAGCTCCGTAAGGGGCCAAGAGACCCAGTACTTC. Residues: CASSVRGQETQYF.